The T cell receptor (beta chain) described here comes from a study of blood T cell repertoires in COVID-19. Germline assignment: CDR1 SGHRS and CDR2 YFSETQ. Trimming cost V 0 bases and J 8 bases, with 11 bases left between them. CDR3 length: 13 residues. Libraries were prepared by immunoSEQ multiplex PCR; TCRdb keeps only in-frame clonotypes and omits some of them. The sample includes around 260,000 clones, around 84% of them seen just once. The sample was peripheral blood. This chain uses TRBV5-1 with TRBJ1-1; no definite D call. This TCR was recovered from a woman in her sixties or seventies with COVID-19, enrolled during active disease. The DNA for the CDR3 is TGCGCCAGCAGCTTGGATCAGGTCTCCGAAGCTTTCTTT. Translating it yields CASSLDQVSEAFF. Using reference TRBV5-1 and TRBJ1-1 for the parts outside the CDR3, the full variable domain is KAGVTQTPRYLIKTRGQQVTLSCSPISGHRSVSWYQQTPGQGLQFLFEYFSETQRNKGNFPGRFSGRQFSNSRSEMNVSTLELGDSALYLCASSLDQVSEAFFGQGTRLTVV.